This TCR beta chain stems from a study of beta chain features in type 1 diabetes. Notes on the study in general: Significant though moderate, a shortening of TCRB CDR3s appeared in all four CD4+ subsets of Type 1 diabetes patients.

Sequenced material consisted of expressed TCRB transcripts (all of the isolated RNA was reverse transcribed). Sequencing was performed with immunoSEQ multiplex PCR; in TCRdb, only in-frame clones are kept and a portion is missing. This table has 300,000 to 350,000 clones, roughly 8.8% appearing once. Points on this clone: Its antigen is as yet unknown.

Trimming took 1 base from V and 10 from J, leaving 14 bases between them. CDR1 is SGHTA and CDR2 is FQGNSA in the germline V gene. There are 15 residues in the CDR3. Sequenced material: central memory CD4+ T cells from blood. J is TRBJ1-6 and V is TRBV7-2, with a weak D call TRBD1 (5 bases). This TCR was recovered from a man aged 25 to 40 with type 1 diabetes. The DNA for the CDR3 is TGTGCCAGCAGCTTAGTGATGGGGGAAGGGTCACCCCTCCACTTT. Amino acid sequence: CASSLVMGEGSPLHF.